Sequencing of this T cell receptor (beta chain) was carried out in a study of blood T cell repertoires in COVID-19 (TCRdb year 2020). About the investigation overall: The collaborator samples originated in the United States, Italy and Spain and spanned the acute and convalescent phases of COVID-19. HLA class I and class II types, where available, came from metadata supplied by the sample provider rather than from assay-based typing. The dataset comprised deeply sampled blood TCRbeta repertoires from subjects exposed to, actively infected with, or recovered from COVID-19. Samples were obtained from the ongoing ImmuneRACE study (first 160 participants) and from 1,254 subjects provided by 6 global collaborators. The prospective study material was composed of cDNA or gDNA derived from T cells, B-cell-depleted T cells, or PBMCs. The repertoires were released in a freely available public database meant as a resource for research on the immune response to SARS-CoV-2. Sample metadata almost always included a de-identified subject ID, COVID-19 status, age in years and sex.

The CDR3 has 17 amino acids, counting the end cysteine and phenylalanine. CDR3 DNA only is kept here, 51 bases in frame from base 1. V lost 3 bases and J lost 5 bases, and the count of bases not matched to a germline gene is 7. Looking up the germline V gene (reference sequence) yields CDR1 LNHDA and CDR2 SQIVND. TCRbeta CDR3 regions were amplified from genomic DNA by means of the immunoSEQ Assay, a bias-controlled multiplex PCR. For the original study's pipeline: Nucleated cell counts per sample were estimated from amplification of reference gene primers within the assay. To quantify the absolute abundance of each unique TCRbeta CDR3 rearrangement, sequence reads were collapsed and filtered. Productive Simpson clonality was computed per sample as the square root of Simpson's diversity index over productive rearrangements. Here the immuneACCESS table is served through TCRdb, limited to in-frame sequences with V and J called. Missing clones are a known gap in these copies; in checked studies unresolved V genes cover under half, and the rest lacks a known reason. That table furnishes V, J and clone size, whereas the DNA furnished D and trimming. Here the sample has roughly 310,000 clones; around 91% occur a single time. Of the sample, 8% to 10% is held by the ten largest clones.

In this sample, this clone turned up once. It has no known antigen specificity. No base quality values were provided; no much bigger clone lies one nucleotide off. Participants in the prospective study were aged roughly 18 to 100 years, lived in some 24 United States geographic areas, and enrolled through a virtual design. In the prospective study, participants were assigned to cohorts based on the clinical history participants reported in a screening survey and a study questionnaire. ImmuneRACE Cohort 3 recovered participants were defined by two consecutive negative NP/OP PCR tests, healthcare professional clearance, or symptom resolution. In the prospective study, whole blood, serum and a nasopharyngeal or oropharyngeal swab were collected from each participant by mobile phlebotomists. Over a 2-month period, participants in the prospective study had the option of providing additional blood draws and questionnaires. Blood samples from the prospective study were shipped frozen or at room temperature prior to DNA extraction.

On the study overall, not on this receptor specifically: How much clinical and demographic metadata was included differed by source and by participant, and the metadata was provided uncurated.

The sample comprised PBMCs or T cells enriched from blood (not recorded which). Rearrangement joined TRBV19 to TRBJ2-2, and 12 bases in between align with TRBD2. The TCR originated in a woman in her 40s who had recovered from COVID-19. The sequenced DNA is TGTGCCAGTAGTATCGCTAGCGGGAGGGCCCGAACCGGGGAGCTGTTTTTT. Its coded protein is CASSIASGRARTGELFF.